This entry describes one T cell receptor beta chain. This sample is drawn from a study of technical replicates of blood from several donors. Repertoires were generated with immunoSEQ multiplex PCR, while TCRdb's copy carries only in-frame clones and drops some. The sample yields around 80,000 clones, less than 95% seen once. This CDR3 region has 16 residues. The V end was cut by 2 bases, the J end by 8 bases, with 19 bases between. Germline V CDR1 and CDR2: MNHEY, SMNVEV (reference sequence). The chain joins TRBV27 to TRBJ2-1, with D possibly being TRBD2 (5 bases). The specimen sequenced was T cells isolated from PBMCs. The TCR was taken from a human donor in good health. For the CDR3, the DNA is TGTGCCAGCAGTTTAGAAAGGTCGGGGTTTGGGTATGAGCAGTTCTTC. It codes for CASSLERSGFGYEQFF.